This T cell receptor beta chain appears in the sequencing data of a study of blood T cell repertoires in COVID-19. CDR3 length: 14 residues. Germline CDR1 SGHTA, CDR2 FQGNSA. V dropped 3 bases and J dropped 1 base, with 7 bases sitting between them. The repertoire was sequenced with immunoSEQ multiplex PCR; TCRdb's copy has only in-frame clones and lacks some. The sample shows approximately 200,000 clones, about nine tenths of them seen only once. The receptor was derived from a woman aged 55-70 years with acute or convalescent COVID-19. The V call is TRBV7-2, the J call TRBJ1-5; D possibly corresponds to TRBD1 (6 bases). Source material: peripheral blood. The CDR3 reads CASSFTGSNQPQHF. The CDR3 DNA reads TGTGCCAGCAGCTTTACAGGGAGCAATCAGCCCCAGCATTTT.